This passage covers 24 T cell receptor beta chains from one sample sequenced in a study of blood T cell repertoires in COVID-19. This table comes from immunoSEQ multiplex PCR, and its TCRdb copy is limited to in-frame clones, with some not included. The sample holds 150,000 to 180,000 clones, roughly 88% seen once. Sequencing was done on a sample of peripheral blood. All receptors derive from a man in his 60s with COVID-19, enrolled during active disease.

This chain connects TRBV7-9 to TRBJ1-2, with D perhaps matching TRBD1 (6 bases). CDR1 and CDR2 (germline): SEHNR, FQNEAQ (reference sequence). The V end was cut by 0 bases, the J end by 4 bases, with 9 bases between. This CDR3 is built from 14 residues. This CDR3 reads CASSLAGQRYGYTF. The DNA of the CDR3 is TGTGCCAGCAGCTTAGCCGGACAGCGCTATGGCTACACCTTC.

The chain carries TRBV5-1 and TRBJ1-2; TRBD1 aligns across 9 bases. Per germline, CDR1 SGHRS and CDR2 YFSETQ. Trimming removed 6 bases from V and 2 bases from J; junction bases left unmatched: 8. The length of the CDR3 is 15 residues. The CDR3 DNA follows: TGCGCCAGCAACAACGGACAGGGGAAAAACTATGGCTACACCTTC. Amino acids: CASNNGQGKNYGYTF.

The V and J genes are TRBV5-1 and TRBJ2-7, with D tentatively TRBD1 (5 bases). The CDR3 has 15 residues. V was cut by 0 bases and J by 2 bases, with 12 bases left in between. From germline, CDR1 is SGHRS and CDR2 YFSETQ. The CDR3 coding sequence is TGCGCCAGCAGCTTGGGTTCAGGGAACGCCTACGAGCAGTACTTC. Translating gives CASSLGSGNAYEQYF.

This chain connects TRBV5-1 to TRBJ2-7; maybe TRBD1 (6 bases). V lost 0 bases to trimming and J lost 0 bases, with 10 bases between them. The germline V gene has CDR1 SGHRS and CDR2 YFSETQ. This CDR3 contains 15 residues. The CDR3 DNA reads as TGCGCCAGCAGCTTGGGTGGGGGCAGCTCCTACGAGCAGTACTTC. This codes for CASSLGGGSSYEQYF.

V gene TRBV7-2 combines with J gene TRBJ1-2; D is possibly TRBD1 (6 bases). The CDR3 has 14 amino acids. Trimming took off 6 bases at V and 3 bases at J, with 14 bases between the two ends. Per germline, CDR1 SGHTA and CDR2 FQGNSA. In DNA, the CDR3 is TGTGCCAGCAGTTACAGGGACGGTCACTATGGCTACACCTTC. Residues: CASSYRDGHYGYTF. Supplemented by reference TRBV7-2 and TRBJ1-2, the full variable domain reads GAGVSQSPSNKVTEKGKDVELRCDPISGHTALYWYRQSLGQGLEFLIYFQGNSAPDKSGLPSDRFSAERTGGSVSTLTIQRTQQEDSAVYLCASSYRDGHYGYTFGSGTRLTVV.

The V gene is TRBV11-1, the J gene TRBJ1-6, with D maybe TRBD1 (6 bases). The CDR3 is 15 amino acids. Germline V gene lookup returns CDR1 SGHAT and CDR2 FQDESV (reference sequence). Trimming removed 3 bases at V and 9 bases at J, with 15 bases between. This CDR3 reads CASSFDRLTSSPLHF. CDR3 sequence (DNA): TGTGCCAGCAGCTTTGACAGGTTAACGAGTTCACCCCTCCACTTT.

The rearrangement uses TRBV21-1 and TRBJ2-1; TRBD2 is taken as the D call from the table, unchecked against the DNA. TRBV21-1 is designated a pseudogene. There are 18 residues in the CDR3. The CDR3 region has the DNA TGTGCCAGCAGCAAAGGGCGACTAGCGGGGGGGTGCGACAATGAGCAGTTCTTC. It specifies CASSKGRLAGGCDNEQFF.

The chain couples TRBV4-1 to TRBJ1-5, with unresolved D. Germline V lookup: CDR1 MGHRA, CDR2 YSYEKL. V was pared by 1 base and J by 1 base, with 8 bases between. This CDR3 contains 15 residues. The CDR3 is CASSQAEASNQPQHF. The DNA for the CDR3 is TGCGCCAGCAGCCAAGCGGAGGCAAGCAATCAGCCCCAGCATTTT.

This clone has a count of ten or more. The rearrangement links TRBV7-2 to TRBJ1-3; tentatively, D is TRBD1 (5 bases). In germline, CDR1 is SGHTA, CDR2 FQGNSA. The CDR3 runs to 15 residues. Trimming took off 4 bases at V and 4 bases at J, with 14 bases between the two ends. The CDR3 is CASSSSRVRGNTIYF. The CDR3 DNA reads TGTGCCAGCAGCTCGTCCAGGGTTCGAGGAAACACCATATATTTT.

This clone was observed once. The V call is TRBV7-3, the J call TRBJ1-1, with 7 bases lining up with TRBD1. The CDR3 spans 15 residues. V gave up 5 bases and J gave up 0 bases; unmatched junction bases: 6. Per germline, CDR1 SGHTA and CDR2 FQGTGA. The CDR3 reads CASSRTGAVNTEAFF. In DNA, the CDR3 is TGTGCCAGCAGCCGTACAGGGGCCGTGAACACTGAAGCTTTCTTT.

V is TRBV2 and J is TRBJ1-5; D perhaps matches TRBD1 (5 bases). Trimming cost V 6 bases and J 9 bases, with 15 bases left between them. The CDR3 extends over 13 amino acids. Germline-derived CDR1 and CDR2 are SNHLY and FYNNEI. The DNA of the CDR3 is TGTGCCAGCAGAGGTAACATGGGGCTGCCCCAGCATTTT. Translating gives CASRGNMGLPQHF.

V is TRBV24-1 and J is TRBJ2-5, with 7 bases matching TRBD1. Looked up from germline, CDR1 is KGHDR and CDR2 is SFDVKD. V gave up 9 bases and J gave up 8 bases; unmatched junction bases: 11. This CDR3 is built from 13 residues. The CDR3 here is CATEEGGTRTQYF. As DNA, the CDR3 is TGTGCCACCGAAGAAGGGGGCACCCGCACCCAGTACTTC.

This chain links TRBV7-2 with TRBJ1-1; 7 positions match TRBD1. CDR1 is SGHTA and CDR2 is FQGNSA in the germline V gene. The CDR3 contains 18 residues. V shed 1 base, J shed 0 bases, and the junction held 11 bases outside the gene matches. The CDR3: CASSLVGGQSGMNTEAFF. The DNA of the CDR3 is TGTGCCAGCAGCTTAGTAGGGGGACAGAGTGGAATGAACACTGAAGCTTTCTTT.

The genes are TRBV9 and TRBJ1-2; D gene uncertain. With 3 bases removed from V and 3 bases from J, the gap between germline ends came to 15 bases. Germline CDR1 SGDLS, CDR2 YYNGEE. This CDR3 region has 15 residues. The CDR3 DNA follows: TGTGCCAGCAGCGCAGCTCAGGATTGGGACTATGGCTACACCTTC. The encoded protein is CASSAAQDWDYGYTF.

J is TRBJ1-1 and V is TRBV28; no clear D gene. Between the trimmed V and J ends, which lost 0 bases and 0 bases, there was a span of 11 bases. There are 16 residues in the CDR3. The germline V gene has CDR1 MDHEN and CDR2 SYDVKM. CDR3 residues: CASSLWAGTVNTEAFF. The CDR3 coding sequence is TGTGCCAGCAGTTTATGGGCAGGAACCGTGAACACTGAAGCTTTCTTT.

Details on this clone: This sample also contains other DNA sequences that code for the same CDR3. J is TRBJ2-7 and V is TRBV4-3; TRBD1 matches at 9 bases. CDR3 size: 16 residues. J gave up 3 bases and V 0 bases, and 6 bases lay outside the gene matches. Germline CDR1 reads LGHNA; CDR2 reads YSLEER. CDR3: CASSQDRDREYYEQYF. CDR3 coding DNA: TGCGCCAGCAGCCAAGATCGGGACAGGGAATACTACGAGCAGTACTTC.

The rearrangement joins TRBV4-3 to TRBJ2-2; 10 bases agree with TRBD2. The CDR3 is 17 amino acids. Germline V CDR1 and CDR2: LGHNA, YSLEER. Trimming at V came to 0 bases and at J to 8 bases, leaving 9 bases not matched to a gene. CDR3 DNA sequence: TGCGCCAGCAGCCAAGACCAGCGGGGGGGGCCGGGAGGGGAGCTGTTTTTT. It yields the protein CASSQDQRGGPGGELFF.

The CDR3, as DNA: TGTGCCAGCAGCGACACAGAACTGAACACTGAAGCTTTCTTT. Translating it yields CASSDTELNTEAFF. The chain uses TRBV5-6 and TRBJ1-1; D remains ambiguous. This CDR3 is built from 14 residues. The germline V gene has CDR1 SGHDT and CDR2 YYEEEE. V was clipped by 4 bases and J by 0 bases, with 10 bases between them.

This clone was seen only once. The J gene is TRBJ2-4, the V gene TRBV19; 8 positions agree with TRBD1. The trim removed 5 bases at V and 1 base at J, leaving 10 bases unmatched. Germline CDR1 reads LNHDA; CDR2 reads SQIVND (reference sequence). The CDR3 extends over 17 amino acids. CDR3 sequence: CASSPGTGMVAKNIQYF. CDR3 bases: TGTGCCAGTAGTCCCGGGACAGGAATGGTGGCCAAAAACATTCAGTACTTC.

This clone was seen a handful of times. This chain joins TRBV28 and TRBJ2-7; no reliable D call. Deletions cut 3 bases from V and 8 bases from J, with 8 bases between. Germline V lookup: CDR1 MDHEN, CDR2 SYDVKM. The CDR3 length is 11 residues. This CDR3 reads CASSFSQQQYF. The CDR3 DNA reads as TGTGCCAGCAGTTTCAGTCAACAGCAGTACTTC.

The chain has TRBV11-3 and TRBJ2-6, with no clear D. This CDR3 contains 17 residues. Between the trimmed V and J ends, which lost 5 bases and 0 bases, there was a span of 14 bases. Germline V CDR1 and CDR2: SGHNT, YENEEA. CDR3 in DNA: TGTGCCAGCAGCACCACCAAGTGGAGCTCTGGGGCCAACGTCCTGACTTTC. The encoded protein is CASSTTKWSSGANVLTF.

In this sample, this clone turned up once. The chain is built from TRBV19 and TRBJ2-1; 14 nucleotides line up with TRBD2. The CDR3 is 16 residues long. The junction had 0 bases not matched to a gene; V was cut back by 4 bases and J by 1 base. Looked up from germline, CDR1 is LNHDA and CDR2 is SQIVND (reference sequence). CDR3: CASSRLAGGSYNEQFF. The CDR3 DNA reads TGTGCCAGTAGTAGACTAGCGGGAGGGTCCTACAATGAGCAGTTCTTC.

The rearrangement links TRBV24-1 to TRBJ2-1; a possible D gene is TRBD1 (6 bases). This CDR3 spans 14 amino acids. The germline V gene encodes CDR1 KGHDR and CDR2 SFDVKD. The V end lost 4 bases, the J end lost 9 bases, and 15 bases lay between the germline ends. The CDR3 is CATSETGTAGEQFF. For the CDR3, the DNA is TGTGCCACCAGTGAAACAGGGACCGCCGGTGAGCAGTTCTTC.

The chain employs TRBV12-1 and TRBJ2-5; the table's D call TRBD1 went unverified against the DNA. TRBV12-1 is a pseudogene. The CDR3 has 14 residues. Here the CDR3 reads CASTILDRVETQYF. The CDR3 DNA is TGTGCCAGCACCATCTTGGACAGGGTAGAGACCCAGTACTTC.